The 12 T cell receptor beta chains in this list originate from one sample, sequenced in a study of cytomegalovirus exposure and HLA in healthy donors. The PCR made use of 60 Vbeta and 13 Jbeta primers. Only in-frame clones appear in the TCRdb table, and some are missing; sequencing was by immunoSEQ multiplex PCR. Here the sample table reports fewer than 150,000 clones. The material sequenced was PBMCs. These receptors all come from a man in his forties or fifties in good health and CMV-seronegative.

V gene TRBV28 combines with J gene TRBJ2-7, with TRBD1 identical over 7 bases. V lost 4 bases and J lost 1; bases outside the gene matches: 7. Germline V gene data show CDR1 as MDHEN and CDR2 as SYDVKM. The CDR3 totals 15 residues. The CDR3 here is CASSSYRGGSYEQYF. CDR3 nucleotide sequence: TGTGCCAGCAGTTCATACAGGGGCGGGTCCTACGAGCAGTACTTC.

The chain couples TRBV5-1 to TRBJ1-1; possible D gene TRBD1, 5 bases. Germline assignment: CDR1 SGHRS and CDR2 YFSETQ. Trimming left V 4 bases short and J 1 base short, with 14 bases between. The CDR3 runs 15 residues. CDR3 bases: TGCGCCAGCAGCGGGACTTCCCGTGCGAACACTGAAGCTTTCTTT. Its protein product is CASSGTSRANTEAFF.

V usage is TRBV10-3 and J usage is TRBJ1-3; possible D gene TRBD1, 6 bases. Germline V gives CDR1 ENHRY, CDR2 SYGVKD. Trimming cost V 5 bases and J 3 bases, with 11 bases left between them. This CDR3 has 14 amino acids. The CDR3 sequence is CAISLRGIGNTIYF. The DNA for the CDR3 is TGTGCCATCAGTCTCAGGGGAATTGGAAACACCATATATTTT.

The chain recombines TRBV5-4 with TRBJ2-2; D not certain. The CDR3 is made up of 15 amino acids. Germline CDR1 SGHNT, CDR2 YYREEE (reference sequence). V dropped 0 bases and J dropped 1 base, with 7 bases sitting between them. The CDR3 region is CASSLDSLNTGELFF. CDR3 DNA sequence: TGTGCCAGCAGCTTGGACTCCCTGAACACCGGGGAGCTGTTTTTT.

The chain joins TRBV14 to TRBJ2-3; no clear D. Per germline, CDR1 SGHDN and CDR2 FVKESK. V was trimmed by 5 bases and J by 6 bases, leaving 9 bases between them. CDR3 length equals 12 residues. For the CDR3, the DNA is TGTGCCAGCAGCACCTACGTGGATACGCAGTATTTT. Protein product: CASSTYVDTQYF.

This sequence joins TRBV13 and TRBJ2-7, with 13 nucleotides matching TRBD2. The CDR3 sequence is 15 residues long. The ends lost 6 bases at V and 3 bases at J; junction bases unmatched: 5. The germline V gene has CDR1 PRHDT and CDR2 FYEKMQ (reference sequence). The CDR3 is CASSVGLAGLYEQYF. CDR3 DNA sequence: TGTGCCAGCAGTGTGGGACTAGCGGGGCTCTACGAGCAGTACTTC.

The chain combines TRBV5-6 with TRBJ1-1; the D is unclear. The V end lost 3 bases, the J end lost 5 bases, and 17 bases lay between the germline ends. Germline-derived CDR1 and CDR2 are SGHDT and YYEEEE. The CDR3 is 15 residues long. CDR3 coding DNA: TGTGCCAGCAGCTCATACTCATCCGGGGTTACTGAAGCTTTCTTT. Translation gives CASSSYSSGVTEAFF.

This sequence joins TRBV18 and TRBJ1-2; the match to TRBD1 covers 10 bases. CDR3 length: 20 residues. Germline V gene sequence: CDR1 KGHSH, CDR2 LQKENI. V lost 8 bases to trimming and J lost 0 bases; unmatched junction nucleotides: 21. CDR3 protein: CASPTKEGSGQGLTNYGYTF. The CDR3 nucleotides are TGTGCCAGCCCAACGAAGGAAGGGTCGGGACAGGGGCTCACTAACTATGGCTACACCTTC.

The rearrangement uses TRBV5-1 and TRBJ2-7; 10 bases fit TRBD2. This CDR3 comprises 15 residues. The trim removed 0 bases at V and 2 bases at J, leaving 2 bases unmatched. Germline lookup yields CDR1 SGHRS and CDR2 YFSETQ. DNA for the CDR3: TGCGCCAGCAGCTTGGCCAGCGGGGGGGCCTACGAGCAGTACTTC. This sequence encodes CASSLASGGAYEQYF.

The V gene is TRBV4-2, the J gene TRBJ2-1; 11 positions agree with TRBD2. The CDR3 has 15 amino acids. Germline CDR1 reads LGHNA; CDR2 reads YNFKEQ. The trim removed 4 bases at V and 10 bases at J, leaving 9 bases unmatched. The DNA of the CDR3 is TGTGCCAGCAGCCCCTTTAGCGGGGGGGCCGGGGAGCAGTTCTTC. Amino acids: CASSPFSGGAGEQFF.

The chain recombines TRBV4-1 with TRBJ2-5, with D tentatively TRBD2 (5 bases). V lost 1 base and J 7 bases, leaving 16 bases between the germline ends. CDR1 and CDR2 from the germline V gene are MGHRA and YSYEKL. This CDR3 comprises 15 residues. CDR3 amino acids: CASSQGLLGSGTQYF. The CDR3 DNA reads TGCGCCAGCAGCCAAGGATTACTAGGCTCGGGGACCCAGTACTTC.

V gene TRBV18 combines with J gene TRBJ2-7; TRBD2 might be the D (5 bases). V lost 2 bases and J lost 5, with 13 bases in between. This CDR3 contains 14 residues. Germline CDR1 KGHSH, CDR2 LQKENI. The CDR3 nucleotides are TGTGCCAGCTCACCAGGAGGCACACCCAACGAGCAGTACTTC. Its protein is CASSPGGTPNEQYF.